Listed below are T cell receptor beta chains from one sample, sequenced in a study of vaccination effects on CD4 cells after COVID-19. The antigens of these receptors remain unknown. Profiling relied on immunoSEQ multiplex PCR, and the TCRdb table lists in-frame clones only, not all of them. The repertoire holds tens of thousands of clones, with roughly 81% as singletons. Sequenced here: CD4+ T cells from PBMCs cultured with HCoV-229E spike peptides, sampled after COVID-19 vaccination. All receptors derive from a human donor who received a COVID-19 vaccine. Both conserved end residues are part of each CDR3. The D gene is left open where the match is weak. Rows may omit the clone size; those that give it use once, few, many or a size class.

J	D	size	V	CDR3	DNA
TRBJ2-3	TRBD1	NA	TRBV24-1	CATSDLRGGTGATDTQYF	TGTGCCACCAGTGATTTACGTGGGGGGACAGGGGCGACAGATACGCAGTATTTT
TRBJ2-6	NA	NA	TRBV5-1	CASSRAPLGSSGANVLTF	TGCGCCAGCAGCCGGGCTCCCTTAGGCAGCTCTGGGGCCAACGTCCTGACTTTC
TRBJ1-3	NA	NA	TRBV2	CASSEEPGSGNTIYF	TGTGCCAGCAGTGAGGAGCCGGGCTCTGGAAACACCATATATTTT
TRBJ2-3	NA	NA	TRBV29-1	CSVVWDADTQYF	TGCAGCGTTGTGTGGGACGCGGATACGCAGTATTTT
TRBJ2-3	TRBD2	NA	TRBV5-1	CASSFLGGAGGPSTTQYF	TGCGCCAGCAGCTTTTTAGGTGGAGCGGGGGGGCCTTCGACTACGCAGTATTTT
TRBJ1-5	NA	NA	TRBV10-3	CAISGKDASAADSNQPQHF	TGTGCCATCAGTGGGAAGGACGCATCCGCGGCCGATAGCAATCAGCCCCAGCATTTT
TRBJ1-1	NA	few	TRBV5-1	CASSRDRAMNTEAFF	TGCGCCAGCAGCAGAGACAGAGCAATGAACACTGAAGCTTTCTTT
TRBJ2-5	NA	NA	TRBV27	CASSRDSTETQYF	TGTGCCAGCAGCAGGGATAGTACGGAGACCCAGTACTTC
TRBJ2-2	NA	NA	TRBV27	CASSLKATGELFF	TGTGCCAGCAGTTTAAAGGCGACCGGGGAGCTGTTTTTT
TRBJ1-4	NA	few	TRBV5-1	CASSLGTFEGHEKLFF	TGCGCCAGCAGCTTGGGGACATTTGAAGGCCATGAAAAACTGTTTTTT
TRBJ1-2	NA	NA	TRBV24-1	CATSDPGGEGYGGYTF	TGTGCCACCAGTGACCCTGGGGGAGAGGGATACGGTGGCTACACCTTC
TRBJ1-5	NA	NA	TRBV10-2	CASRYGNSNQPQHF	TGCGCCAGCAGGTACGGGAATAGCAATCAGCCCCAGCATTTT
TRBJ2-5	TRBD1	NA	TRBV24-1	CATSEPPGTARFGTQYF	TGTGCCACCAGTGAACCCCCGGGGACAGCCCGTTTTGGGACCCAGTACTTC
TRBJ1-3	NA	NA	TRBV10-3	CAIASGNTIYF	TGTGCCATAGCATCAGGAAACACCATATATTTT
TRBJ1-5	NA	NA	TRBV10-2	CASSVTVGVGQPQHF	TGCGCCAGCAGCGTAACGGTGGGCGTCGGGCAGCCCCAGCATTTT
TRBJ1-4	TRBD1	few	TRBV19	CASRPTGTGAGKLFF	TGTGCCAGTAGGCCGACCGGGACAGGGGCAGGGAAACTGTTTTTT
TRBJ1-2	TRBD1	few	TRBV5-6	CASGSPGQGVSGYTF	TGTGCCAGCGGTTCACCGGGACAGGGAGTAAGTGGCTACACCTTC
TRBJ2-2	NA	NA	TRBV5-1	CASSPTVDTGELFF	TGCGCCAGCAGCCCGACGGTGGACACCGGGGAGCTGTTTTTT
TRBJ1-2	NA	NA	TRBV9	CASSERDSLGYGYTF	TGTGCCAGCAGCGAACGGGACTCTCTAGGCTATGGCTACACCTTC
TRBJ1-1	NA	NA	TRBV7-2	CASSPRVVTEAFF	TGTGCCAGCAGCCCTAGGGTGGTCACTGAAGCTTTCTTT
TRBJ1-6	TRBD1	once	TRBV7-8	CASSLRTGLSPLHF	TGTGCCAGCAGCTTACGGACAGGGCTATCACCCCTCCACTTT
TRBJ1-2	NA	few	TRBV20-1	CSAGSGYGYTF	TGCAGTGCTGGCTCAGGGTATGGCTACACCTTC
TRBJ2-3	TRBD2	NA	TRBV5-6	CASSSSAGGPVDTQYF	TGTGCCAGCAGCAGTTCAGCGGGGGGGCCGGTAGATACGCAGTATTTT
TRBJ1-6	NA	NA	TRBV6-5	CASRGGVYSPLHF	TGTGCCAGCAGGGGGGGCGTCTATTCACCCCTCCACTTT
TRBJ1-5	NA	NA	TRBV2	CASRATGHSNQPQHF	TGTGCCAGCAGGGCAACGGGCCATAGCAATCAGCCCCAGCATTTT
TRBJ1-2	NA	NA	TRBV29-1	CSVEGGLTGYGYTF	TGCAGCGTTGAGGGGGGCCTGACGGGTTATGGCTACACCTTC
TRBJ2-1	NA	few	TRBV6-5	CASSPGYSYNEQFF	TGTGCCAGCAGTCCGGGATACTCCTACAATGAGCAGTTCTTC
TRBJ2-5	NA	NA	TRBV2	CASSPGTSQETQYF	TGTGCCAGCAGCCCCGGGACATCACAAGAGACCCAGTACTTC
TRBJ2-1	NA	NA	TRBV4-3	CASSQVESEQFF	TGCGCCAGCAGCCAAGTCGAAAGTGAGCAGTTCTTC
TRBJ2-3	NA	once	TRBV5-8	CASPVIYGGGDPSTDTQYF	TGTGCCAGCCCTGTTATATACGGCGGGGGCGATCCTAGCACAGATACGCAGTATTTT
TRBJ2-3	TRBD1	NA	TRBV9	CASSSMTGITDTQYF	TGTGCCAGCAGCTCGATGACAGGGATCACAGATACGCAGTATTTT
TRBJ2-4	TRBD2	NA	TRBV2	CASSDGSGGGLIQNIQYF	TGTGCCAGCAGTGATGGTAGCGGGGGGGGCCTCATCCAAAACATTCAGTACTTC
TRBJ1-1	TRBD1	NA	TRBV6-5	CASRGNRGLNTEAFF	TGTGCCAGCAGGGGGAACAGGGGGTTGAACACTGAAGCTTTCTTT
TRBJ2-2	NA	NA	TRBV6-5	CASSSPGAGELFF	TGTGCCAGCAGTTCTCCGGGTGCCGGGGAGCTGTTTTTT
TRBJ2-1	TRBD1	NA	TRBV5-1	CASSLRPGQSSYNEQFF	TGCGCCAGCAGCCTACGGCCGGGACAGTCCTCCTACAATGAGCAGTTCTTC
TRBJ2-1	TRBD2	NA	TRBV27	CASSNLMGGEQFF	TGTGCCAGCAGTAATCTTATGGGGGGGGAGCAGTTCTTC
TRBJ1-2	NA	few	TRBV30	CAWSVHLGYTF	TGTGCCTGGAGTGTACATCTCGGCTACACCTTC
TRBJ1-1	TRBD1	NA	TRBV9	CASSAGQGDTEAFF	TGTGCCAGCAGCGCGGGACAGGGGGACACTGAAGCTTTCTTT
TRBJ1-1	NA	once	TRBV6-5	CASIMNTEAFF	TGTGCCAGCATTATGAACACTGAAGCTTTCTTT
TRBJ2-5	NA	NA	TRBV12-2	CASRLKTGPIQETQYF	TGTGCAAGTCGCTTAAAGACAGGGCCCATCCAAGAGACCCAGTACTTC
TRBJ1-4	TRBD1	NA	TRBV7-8	CASSSGSGTGNEKLFF	TGTGCCAGCAGCTCCGGATCCGGGACAGGCAATGAAAAACTGTTTTTT
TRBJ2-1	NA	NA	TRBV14	CASSQGFGGLYNEQFF	TGTGCCAGCAGCCAAGGGTTTGGGGGATTGTACAATGAGCAGTTCTTC
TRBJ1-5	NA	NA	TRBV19	CASSILFGTLANQPQHF	TGTGCCAGTAGTATTCTCTTTGGGACATTGGCGAATCAGCCCCAGCATTTT
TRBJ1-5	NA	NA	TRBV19	CASRVGQSRPQHF	TGTGCCAGTAGGGTGGGGCAATCACGGCCCCAGCATTTT